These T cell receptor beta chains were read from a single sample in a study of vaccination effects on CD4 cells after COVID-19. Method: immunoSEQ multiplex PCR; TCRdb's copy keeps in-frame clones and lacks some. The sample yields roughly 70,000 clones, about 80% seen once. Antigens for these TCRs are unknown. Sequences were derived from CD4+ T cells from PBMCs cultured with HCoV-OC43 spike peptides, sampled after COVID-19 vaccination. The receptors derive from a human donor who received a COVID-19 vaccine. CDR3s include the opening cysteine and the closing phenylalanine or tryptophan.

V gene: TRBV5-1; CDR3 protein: CASGDSRSYGYTF
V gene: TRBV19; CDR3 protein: CASSDSWGTTNEKLFF
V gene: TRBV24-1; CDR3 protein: CATSVTSGDPDTQYF
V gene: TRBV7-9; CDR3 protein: CASSLSQRGDEQFF
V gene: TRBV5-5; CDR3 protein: CASSQIGGDSPLHF
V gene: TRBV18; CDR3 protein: CASSRTGGDGNTIYF
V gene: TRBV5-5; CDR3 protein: CASSLKGTATGGAGTEAFF
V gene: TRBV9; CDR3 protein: CASSVAGGLSNEKLFF
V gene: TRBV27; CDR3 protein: CASRSNWGNQPQHF
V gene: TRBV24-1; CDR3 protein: CATSDPGTGDEKLFF
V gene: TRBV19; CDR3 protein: CASNDRAGADTEAFF
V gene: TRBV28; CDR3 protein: CASSPRGRGSNEQFF
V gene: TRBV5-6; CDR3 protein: CASSRDGVGGTQYF
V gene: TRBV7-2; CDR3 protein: CASRGGPNTGELFF
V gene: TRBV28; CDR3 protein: CASTTGVKLEKLFF
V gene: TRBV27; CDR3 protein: CASSFNRNNEQFF
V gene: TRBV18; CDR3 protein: CASSPLAGGSYNEQFF
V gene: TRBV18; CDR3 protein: CASSVPGGSYGYTF
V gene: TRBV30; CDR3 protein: CAWSGLNVLTF
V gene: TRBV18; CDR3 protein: CASSPPAPRDRDSDTQYF
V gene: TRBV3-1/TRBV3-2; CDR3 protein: CASSPLVSNTGELFF
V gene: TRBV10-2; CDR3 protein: CASSDRALNQPQHF
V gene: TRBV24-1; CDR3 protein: CATSPRGFVQPQHF
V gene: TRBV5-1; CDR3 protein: CASRVGLSTNSPLHF
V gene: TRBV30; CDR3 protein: CAWSVGGVDQPQHF
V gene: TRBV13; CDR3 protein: CASSSALGGNTGELFF
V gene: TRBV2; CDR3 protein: CASSNSGANVLTF
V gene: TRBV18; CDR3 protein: CASSPTNQGRRETNEKLFF
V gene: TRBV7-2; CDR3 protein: CASSLEGRSGANVLTF
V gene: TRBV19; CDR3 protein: CARGSIQETQYF
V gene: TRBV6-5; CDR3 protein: CASSYSRGAQGEAFF
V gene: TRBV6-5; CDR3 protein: CASSFRDQPQHF
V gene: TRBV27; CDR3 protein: CASSSTAPQPQHF
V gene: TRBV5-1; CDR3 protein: CASSFNSGQDYNYGYTF
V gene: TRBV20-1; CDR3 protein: CSASRSGTDTQYF
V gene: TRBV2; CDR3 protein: CASRSDWGYGYTF
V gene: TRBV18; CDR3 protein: CASSRDRSPSTDTQYF
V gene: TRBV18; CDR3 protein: CASSPFTGVNTEAFF
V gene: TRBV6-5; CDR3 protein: CATGTGTYGYTF
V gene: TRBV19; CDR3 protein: CASSTHSGGAQTQYF
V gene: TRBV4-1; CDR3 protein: CASSQGQGATGELFF
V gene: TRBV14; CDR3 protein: CASSQAGTGRETQYF
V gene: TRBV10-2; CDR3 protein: CASSGTETNYNEQFF
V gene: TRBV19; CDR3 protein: CASSISPSYYTF
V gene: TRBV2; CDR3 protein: CASSVSRGPNYGYTF
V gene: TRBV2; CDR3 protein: CASNLGGGPGNTIYF
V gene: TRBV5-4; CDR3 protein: CASSSRGRPNGELFF
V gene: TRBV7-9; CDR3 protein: CASSLDRVGEQFF
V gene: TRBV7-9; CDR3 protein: CASSLATALNGYTF
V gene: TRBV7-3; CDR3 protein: CASSLGFSGVGETQYF
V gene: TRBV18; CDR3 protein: CASSAGLQETQYF
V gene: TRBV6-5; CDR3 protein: CASSYYRESGNGYTF
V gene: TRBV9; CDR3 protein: CASSAGTGAYTEAFF
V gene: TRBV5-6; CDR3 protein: CASSLRAQVFYGYTF